This TCR beta chain was identified in a study of post-analysis software for immune sequencing data (dated by TCRdb to 2015 to 2017). Background for the entire study: Disease courses on record covered relapsing-remitting, secondary progressive and progressive-relapsing multiple sclerosis, though some patients had no subtype annotation. A subset of samples was prepared in parallel using single-end sample barcoding, then pooled and co-amplified after Illumina adapter ligation. The patient repertoires were set against under 13 previously published healthy control repertoires from donors whose ages ranged from roughly 6 to 27 years.

Overall study results and their limits: When samples were clustered directly using the F measure, samples prepared in the same batch co-clustered strongly, which prompted a batch-effect correction. Significantly higher frequencies in patients than in controls were found for about 5 TRBV segments, including TRBV5-6, TRBV5-1 and TRBV20-1. Normalized Chao1 diversity was significantly lower in multiple sclerosis patients than controls, suggesting substantial peripheral T-cell clonal expansion. The control group was slightly older than the multiple sclerosis patient group.

A word on this clonotype: Its specific antigen is unknown. No per-base quality is available; no much larger clone lies one base away.

Libraries were constructed by PCR. Data came from an Illumina HiSeq 2500. To reduce PCR and sequencing biases, unique molecular identifiers were built into the TCR beta cDNA libraries. Every 1 to 10 million input T cells yielded about 500,000 cDNA molecules, meaning each molecule approximated one T cell. The patient libraries were prepared and sequenced using the same protocol as the earlier healthy control dataset. Within a given batch, samples were prepared together, multiplexed and sequenced on the same HiSeq lane. The paper's processing steps were these. Raw barcoded reads were processed with MIGEC, and single-read molecular identifier groups were discarded before consensus assembly and CDR3 extraction. Clonotype tables were post-analysed with VDJtools, and diversity was normalized by down-sampling all datasets to the smallest sample size. To correct batch-related cross-sample contamination, repertoire overlap clustering matched CDR3 amino acid sequences but not nucleotide sequences. TCRdb cleaned the public reads at Q25 with fastp, built clones with MiXCR and kept in-frame beta chains. Rows are unified per CDR3 protein, each entry keeping the most common DNA and genes. The V and J calls here are based on TCRdb, not the publication. In all, the sample holds about half a million distinct CDR3 sequences, and around a third of those were seen once. The top ten clonotypes cover around 6% of the sample.

To demonstrate the VDJtools post-analysis software, the study profiled TCR beta repertoires from the peripheral blood of about 13 young patients with multiple sclerosis. The multiple sclerosis patients were children and adolescents ranging in age from about 6 to 16 years. Unmatched junction bases come to 12, with V trimmed by 3 bases and J by 0 bases. The germline V gene provides CDR1 SGHTA and CDR2 FQGNSA. There are 18 amino acids in the CDR3, from cysteine to phenylalanine inclusive. Solely the CDR3 DNA is kept, with 54 bases framed from the first base. Material: blood. This chain is built from TRBV7-2 and TRBJ2-3, and 7 junctional nucleotides match TRBD1. This TCR came from a girl aged 2 to 17 with multiple sclerosis. The CDR3 protein sequence reads: CASSLDFRDSSSTDTQYF. The DNA sequence is as follows: TGTGCCAGCAGCTTGGACTTCCGGGACAGTTCTAGCACAGATACGCAGTATTTT.